This T cell receptor (beta chain) was sequenced during a study of blood T cell repertoires in COVID-19. Study summary: Sites across the United States, Italy and Spain contributed samples from acute and convalescent COVID-19. In each case, the material was cDNA or gDNA derived from T cells, B-cell-depleted T cells, or PBMCs.

Between the trimmed V and J ends, which lost 1 base and 6 bases, there was a span of 7 bases. Germline V CDR1 and CDR2: SGHDN, FVKESK. The CDR3 consists of 13 residues. Per the authors' pipeline: How many nucleated cells were present was estimated from reference gene primer amplification. The repertoire was sequenced with immunoSEQ multiplex PCR; TCRdb's copy has only in-frame clones and lacks some. V, J and clone size are taken as reported in that table, and D and trimming were inferred from the DNA itself. Of about 200,000 clones in the sample, around 92% were seen once. In Cohort 3, a recovered donor had either two negative PCRs, clearance, or symptom resolution.

The V call is TRBV14, the J call TRBJ1-5, with D maybe TRBD1 (6 bases). The sequenced sample was PBMCs or T cells enriched from blood (not recorded which). This receptor was taken from a woman in her late teens or twenties who had recovered from COVID-19. CDR3 DNA sequence: TGTGCCAGCAGCCAAGCCAGGGGTCAGCCCCAGCATTTT. Its translation: CASSQARGQPQHF. Filled out from reference TRBV14 and TRBJ1-5, the complete variable domain reads EAGVTQFPSHSVIEKGQTVTLRCDPISGHDNLYWYRRVMGKEIKFLLHFVKESKQDESGMPNNRFLAERTGGTYSTLKVQPAELEDSGVYFCASSQARGQPQHFGDGTRLSIL.